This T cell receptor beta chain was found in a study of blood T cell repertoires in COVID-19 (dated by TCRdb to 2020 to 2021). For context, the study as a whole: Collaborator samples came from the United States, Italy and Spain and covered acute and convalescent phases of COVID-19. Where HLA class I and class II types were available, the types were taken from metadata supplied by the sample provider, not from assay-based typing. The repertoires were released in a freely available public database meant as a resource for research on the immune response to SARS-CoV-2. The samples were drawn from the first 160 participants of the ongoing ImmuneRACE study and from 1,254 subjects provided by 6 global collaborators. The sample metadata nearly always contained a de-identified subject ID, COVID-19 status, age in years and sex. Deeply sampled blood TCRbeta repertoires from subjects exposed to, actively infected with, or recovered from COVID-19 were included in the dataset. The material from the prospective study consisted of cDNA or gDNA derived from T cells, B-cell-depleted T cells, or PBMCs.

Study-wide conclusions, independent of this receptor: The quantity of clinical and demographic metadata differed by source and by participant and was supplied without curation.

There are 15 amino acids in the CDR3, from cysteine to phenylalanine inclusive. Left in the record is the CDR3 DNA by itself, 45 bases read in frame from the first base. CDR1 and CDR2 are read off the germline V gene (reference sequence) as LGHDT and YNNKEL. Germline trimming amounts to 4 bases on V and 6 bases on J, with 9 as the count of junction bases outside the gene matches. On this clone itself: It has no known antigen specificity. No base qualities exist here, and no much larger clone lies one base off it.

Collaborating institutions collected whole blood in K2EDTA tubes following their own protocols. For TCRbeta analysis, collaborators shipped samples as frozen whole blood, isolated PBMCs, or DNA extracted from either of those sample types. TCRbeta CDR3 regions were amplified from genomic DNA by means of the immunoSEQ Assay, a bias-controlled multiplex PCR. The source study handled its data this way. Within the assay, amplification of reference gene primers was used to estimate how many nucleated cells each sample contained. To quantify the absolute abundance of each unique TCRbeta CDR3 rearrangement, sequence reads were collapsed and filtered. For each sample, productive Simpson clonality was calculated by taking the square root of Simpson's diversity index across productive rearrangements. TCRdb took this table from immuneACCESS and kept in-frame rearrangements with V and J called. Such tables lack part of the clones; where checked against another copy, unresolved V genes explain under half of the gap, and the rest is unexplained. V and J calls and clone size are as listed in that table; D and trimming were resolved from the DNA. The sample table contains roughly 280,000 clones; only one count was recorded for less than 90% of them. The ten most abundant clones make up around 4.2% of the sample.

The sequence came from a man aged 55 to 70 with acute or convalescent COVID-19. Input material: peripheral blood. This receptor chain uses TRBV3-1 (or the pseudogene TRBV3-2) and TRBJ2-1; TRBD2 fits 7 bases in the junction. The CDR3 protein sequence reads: CASSPTRTSFNEQFF. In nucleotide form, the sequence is TGTGCCAGCAGCCCTACCCGGACTAGTTTCAATGAGCAGTTCTTC.